This T cell receptor (beta chain) was sequenced during a study of T cell changes during pregnancy in multiple sclerosis. This CDR3 contains 14 residues. V was trimmed by 3 bases and J by 0 bases, leaving 8 bases between them. Germline CDR1 is KGHSH and CDR2 is LQKENI. TCRdb's copy holds only in-frame clones and misses some; the assay was immunoSEQ multiplex PCR. Of roughly 34,000 clones in the sample, approximately 90% were seen once. The gene calls are TRBV18 and TRBJ1-1; D might be TRBD1 (5 bases). The receptor comes from a female donor in good health, enrolled as a control in a pregnancy study. The specimen comprised peripheral blood, sampled in the second trimester of pregnancy. CDR3 region: CASSPIGVNTEAFF. For the CDR3, the DNA is TGTGCCAGCTCACCGATAGGGGTGAACACTGAAGCTTTCTTT.